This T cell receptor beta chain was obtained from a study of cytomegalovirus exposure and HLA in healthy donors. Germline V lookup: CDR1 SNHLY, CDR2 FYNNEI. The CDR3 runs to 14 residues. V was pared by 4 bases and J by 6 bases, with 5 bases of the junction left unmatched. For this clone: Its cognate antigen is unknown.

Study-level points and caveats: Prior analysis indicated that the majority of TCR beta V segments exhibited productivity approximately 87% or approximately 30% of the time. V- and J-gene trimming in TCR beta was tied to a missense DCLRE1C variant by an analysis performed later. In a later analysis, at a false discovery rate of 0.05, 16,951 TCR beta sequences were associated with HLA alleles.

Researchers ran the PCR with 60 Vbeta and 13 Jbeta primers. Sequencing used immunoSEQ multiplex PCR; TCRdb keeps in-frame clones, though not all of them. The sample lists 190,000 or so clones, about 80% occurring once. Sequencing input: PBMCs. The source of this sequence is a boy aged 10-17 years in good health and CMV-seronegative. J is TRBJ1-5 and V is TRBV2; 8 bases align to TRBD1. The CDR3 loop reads CASSAQGAVQPQHF. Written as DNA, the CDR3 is TGTGCCAGCAGTGCTCAGGGGGCGGTTCAGCCCCAGCATTTT.